These 26 T cell receptor beta chains were sequenced from one sample in a study of T-cell memory formation after mild COVID-19. Each CDR3 protein is one row after TCRdb ran MiXCR on the 5' RACE reads. The data contain a few hundred thousand distinct CDR3 sequences, 15% to 20% of them singletons. Sequenced sample: PBMCs or a T cell subset sorted from them (not recorded which). The receptors come from a man aged 18-30 years who had mild COVID-19 (a few samples of this study predate the infection). Cell type and time point are not known.

This clonotype was observed a handful of times. The rearrangement uses TRBV2 and TRBJ2-7, with 7 bases fitting TRBD1. The CDR3 is 14 residues long. The V gene's germline CDR1 is SNHLY and CDR2 FYNNEI. V trimming: 5 bases; J trimming: 0 bases; junction bases outside the gene matches: 4. CDR3 nucleotides: TGTGCCAGCAGTAACGGACAGGACTCCTACGAGCAGTACTTC. Translating gives CASSNGQDSYEQYF. Combining the CDR3 with reference TRBV2 and TRBJ2-7 gives the whole variable domain EPEVTQTPSHQVTQMGQEVILRCVPISNHLYFYWYRQILGQKVEFLVSFYNNEISEKSEIFDDQFSVERPDGSNFTLKIRSTKLEDSAMYFCASSNGQDSYEQYFGPGTRLTVT.

The chain is built from TRBV7-2 and TRBJ1-1; D is uncertain. The germline V gene encodes CDR1 SGHTA and CDR2 FQGNSA. The CDR3 runs to 16 residues. V lost 5 bases and J lost 0, with 16 bases in between. CDR3 coding DNA: TGTGCCAGCAGCATGGGGAGCCTTATAATGAACACTGAAGCTTTCTTT. It specifies CASSMGSLIMNTEAFF.

V and J are TRBV10-3 and TRBJ2-7; 7 nucleotides agree with TRBD2. This CDR3 contains 15 residues. V shed 10 bases, J shed 0 bases, and the junction held 12 bases outside the gene matches. Germline lookup yields CDR1 ENHRY and CDR2 SYGVKD. CDR3 region: CATHPGLADSYEQYF. CDR3 DNA sequence: TGTGCCACTCACCCGGGCCTAGCGGACTCCTACGAGCAGTACTTC.

This rearrangement joins TRBV11-2 to TRBJ2-5; D might be TRBD1 or TRBD2, each matching 5 bases. Germline CDR1 and CDR2: SGHAT and FQNNGV. The CDR3 covers 13 residues. V was shortened by 5 bases and J by 5 bases, with 12 bases between the two germline ends. DNA of the CDR3: TGTGCCAGCAGCGTTGGGGGTAGCGAGACCCAGTACTTC. Protein sequence: CASSVGGSETQYF.

V gene TRBV3-1 combines with J gene TRBJ1-2; D is uncertain. Trimming cost V 5 bases and J 6 bases, with 7 bases left between them. Germline V lookup: CDR1 LGHDT, CDR2 YNNKEL (reference sequence). This CDR3 has 11 amino acids. The CDR3: CASSFRNGYTF. In DNA, the CDR3 is TGTGCCAGCAGCTTCCGGAATGGCTACACCTTC.

This clonotype turned up a few times. The chain employs TRBV7-6 and TRBJ2-7, with a possible D match to TRBD2 (7 bases). Trimming stripped 5 bases from V and 1 base from J, with 21 bases between. This CDR3 contains 17 residues. CDR1 and CDR2 from the germline V gene are SGHVS and FNYEAQ. The CDR3 loop is CASSPKGGDENSYEQYF. The CDR3 DNA is TGTGCCAGCAGCCCAAAGGGGGGGGACGAAAATTCCTACGAGCAGTACTTC.

The gene calls are TRBV9 and TRBJ2-5; no clear D. CDR3 length: 16 amino acids. Germline lookup yields CDR1 SGDLS and CDR2 YYNGEE. The ends were cut back, 0 bases at V and 5 bases at J, with 17 bases in the middle. The CDR3 region has the DNA TGTGCCAGCAGCGTAGGGGCTCGGGCTCCCAGGGAGACCCAGTACTTC. Translation gives CASSVGARAPRETQYF.

This clonotype appeared many times. This rearrangement joins TRBV7-3 to TRBJ1-2; D is undetermined. This CDR3 is built from 13 residues. Deletions cut 5 bases from V and 0 bases from J, with 7 bases between. Germline loops: CDR1 SGHTA, CDR2 FQGTGA. DNA for the CDR3: TGTGCCAGCAGCCCAACCACTAACTATGGCTACACCTTC. It is translated as CASSPTTNYGYTF.

This clonotype was detected once. The rearrangement joins TRBV15 to TRBJ2-5, with 9 bases matching TRBD2. V shed 0 bases, J shed 6 bases, and the junction held 11 bases outside the gene matches. The CDR3 totals 17 residues. Per the germline V gene, CDR1 is LNHNV and CDR2 is YYDKDF (reference sequence). CDR3 in DNA: TGTGCCACCAGCAGAGACTATCAAGCGGGGGGTCAACAGACCCAGTACTTC. Its protein product is CATSRDYQAGGQQTQYF. The whole variable domain, filled in from reference TRBV15 and TRBJ2-5, reads DAMVIQNPRYQVTQFGKPVTLSCSQTLNHNVMYWYQQKSSQAPKLLFHYYDKDFNNEADTPDNFQSRRPNTSFCFLDIRSPGLGDTAMYLCATSRDYQAGGQQTQYFGPGTRLLVL.

This chain joins TRBV5-4 and TRBJ1-1; D perhaps matches TRBD1 (6 bases). The CDR3 loop spans 14 amino acids. Germline lookup yields CDR1 SGHNT and CDR2 YYREEE (reference sequence). Trimming shortened V by 3 bases and J by 5 bases, and 14 bases separated the two germline ends. CDR3 DNA: TGTGCCAGCAGCTCGCTAGGACAGCAAACTGAAGCTTTCTTT. Translation gives CASSSLGQQTEAFF.

This clonotype has ten or more counts. This chain uses TRBV6-6 with TRBJ2-7; D ambiguous. Trimming cost V 4 bases and J 8 bases, with 15 bases left between them. The CDR3 contains 13 residues. Germline V lookup: CDR1 MNHNY, CDR2 SVGAGI (reference sequence). DNA for the CDR3: TGTGCCAGCAGTTCAGGTGGTGTCCCGAAGCAGTACGTC. Translating gives CASSSGGVPKQYV.

The chain uses TRBV10-2 and TRBJ2-4; maybe TRBD1 (5 bases). The CDR3 has 14 amino acids. Trimming took 3 bases from V and 3 from J, leaving 9 bases between them. Germline V gene lookup returns CDR1 WSHSY and CDR2 SAAADI. For the CDR3, the DNA is TGCGCCAGCAGTGATGGGGCCGTCAAAAACATTCAGTACTTC. Its translation: CASSDGAVKNIQYF.

The CDR3 sequence is CASRLTSARPQHF. CDR3 nucleotide sequence: TGTGCCAGCAGGTTGACGTCAGCCCGGCCCCAGCATTTT. The chain is built from TRBV12-3 or TRBV12-4 and TRBJ1-5; no reliable D call. V lost 6 bases and J lost 9, with 15 bases in between. The length of the CDR3 is 13 residues.

The gene calls are TRBV7-2 and TRBJ1-3; D unresolved. The V gene lost 5 bases and the J gene lost 5 bases, with 7 bases spanning the gap. CDR3 length equals 12 residues. The V gene's germline CDR1 is SGHTA and CDR2 FQGNSA. CDR3 bases: TGTGCCAGCAGCCAGGACCGAAACACCATATATTTT. It yields the protein CASSQDRNTIYF.

This clonotype was seen more than once but under ten times. The DNA for the CDR3 is TGTGCCAGCAGCGGCAGCGGGGGGGTGGGGGACCAGTACTTC. Amino acid sequence: CASSGSGGVGDQYF. The rearrangement links TRBV12-3 or TRBV12-4 to TRBJ2-5; 10 bases line up with TRBD2. Germline trimming cut 6 bases from V and 10 bases from J; bases unmatched to any gene: 11. The CDR3 has 14 residues.

This clonotype has a handful of counts. This chain uses TRBV5-1 with TRBJ2-1, with D possibly TRBD2 on 6 matching bases. This CDR3 has 15 residues. Trimming left V 1 base short and J 7 bases short, with 15 bases between. Germline values: CDR1 SGHRS, CDR2 YFSETQ. In DNA form, the CDR3 reads TGCGCCAGCAGCTTGCGGAGGGCCCAAGGGAATGAGCAGTTCTTC. Its translation: CASSLRRAQGNEQFF.

This clonotype was detected a few times. The CDR3 region has the DNA TGCGCCAGCAGCTTGGTAGAGAGACCAAACTATGGCTACACCTTC. Its translation: CASSLVERPNYGYTF. The V gene is TRBV5-1, the J gene TRBJ1-2; D is uncertain. V lost 0 bases, J lost 2 bases, and 11 bases lay in between. Germline assignment: CDR1 SGHRS and CDR2 YFSETQ. The length of the CDR3 is 15 residues.

The chain has TRBV18 and TRBJ2-7; a weak D match, TRBD2 (5 bases). The V gene's germline CDR1 is KGHSH and CDR2 LQKENI. The V end was cut by 2 bases, the J end by 0 bases, with 5 bases between. This CDR3 comprises 13 residues. The CDR3 DNA reads TGTGCCAGCTCACCAGGGAGCTCCTACGAGCAGTACGTC. Amino acid sequence: CASSPGSSYEQYV.

This clonotype occurred many times. The chain combines TRBV6-2 or TRBV6-3 with TRBJ1-5; D uncertain. Germline loops: CDR1 MNHEY, CDR2 SVGEGT. The V and J ends lost 8 bases and 5 bases respectively, with 10 bases between them. The CDR3 runs to 12 residues. This CDR3 is CASASSYQPQHF. CDR3 nucleotides: TGTGCCAGCGCTTCCTCCTATCAGCCCCAGCATTTT.

This sequence joins TRBV7-3 and TRBJ2-5, with D perhaps matching TRBD2 (7 bases). The CDR3 length is 15 residues. CDR1 and CDR2 (germline): SGHTA, FQGTGA. Trimming removed 3 bases at V and 5 bases at J, with 16 bases between. In DNA form, the CDR3 reads TGTGCCAGCAGCTTGCAGGCGGGGGCGACGGAGACCCAGTACTTC. Translating gives CASSLQAGATETQYF.

J is TRBJ1-4 and V is TRBV20-1, with no clear D. V was clipped by 4 bases and J by 4 bases, with 13 bases between them. The CDR3 has 14 amino acids. Germline V gene lookup returns CDR1 DFQATT and CDR2 SNEGSKA (reference sequence). This chain's CDR3 is CSATTGLSNEKLFF. CDR3 coding DNA: TGCAGTGCTACCACCGGATTAAGTAATGAAAAACTGTTTTTT.

This clonotype was recorded many times. The rearrangement joins TRBV5-1 to TRBJ2-5; maybe TRBD1 (6 bases). CDR1 and CDR2 (germline): SGHRS, YFSETQ. The CDR3 loop spans 13 amino acids. The V end was cut by 5 bases, the J end by 9 bases, with 17 bases between. The CDR3 DNA reads TGCGCCAGCAGTCCCGAGACAGGTCTAGCCCAGTACTTC. It encodes CASSPETGLAQYF.

The rearrangement uses TRBV5-1 and TRBJ2-2; tentatively, D is TRBD1 or TRBD2 (5 bases each). The V and J ends lost 4 bases and 0 bases respectively, with 16 bases between them. Germline CDR1 is SGHRS and CDR2 is YFSETQ. The CDR3 runs 17 residues. In nucleotides, the CDR3 is TGCGCCAGCAGCAGACATCGAGGGGCTCCGAACACCGGGGAGCTGTTTTTT. Translation: CASSRHRGAPNTGELFF. Full variable domain (rest looked up from reference TRBV5-1 and TRBJ2-2): KAGVTQTPRYLIKTRGQQVTLSCSPISGHRSVSWYQQTPGQGLQFLFEYFSETQRNKGNFPGRFSGRQFSNSRSEMNVSTLELGDSALYLCASSRHRGAPNTGELFFGEGSRLTVL.

The J gene is TRBJ2-7, the V gene TRBV27; 10 bases are shared with TRBD2. The CDR3 runs to 14 residues. Germline V lookup: CDR1 MNHEY, CDR2 SMNVEV (reference sequence). V was clipped by 4 bases and J by 4 bases; unmatched bases: 4. In DNA, the CDR3 is TGTGCCAGCAGTTCTTCTAGCGGGGGATACGAGCAGTACTTC. This gives the protein CASSSSSGGYEQYF.

This clonotype was seen more than once but under ten times. The gene calls are TRBV7-9 and TRBJ1-5; TRBD1 matches 9 bases. The CDR3 runs to 15 residues. After removal of 5 bases from V and 2 bases from J, the junction contained 4 bases not matched to a gene. Germline-derived CDR1 and CDR2 are SEHNR and FQNEAQ (reference sequence). The CDR3 DNA reads as TGTGCCAGCAGCATGGGACAGGGAGGCAATCAGCCCCAGCATTTT. It specifies CASSMGQGGNQPQHF.

This clonotype occurred a few times. V is TRBV6-5 and J is TRBJ2-1; 9 nucleotides match TRBD1. The junction had 6 bases not matched to a gene; V was cut back by 0 bases and J by 9 bases. This CDR3 spans 15 amino acids. Germline V gene sequence: CDR1 MNHEY, CDR2 SVGAGI. The CDR3 nucleotides read TGTGCCAGCAGTTACTCGGGACAGGGAAGGAGTGAGCAGTTCTTC. This codes for CASSYSGQGRSEQFF.